Listed below are T cell receptor beta chains from one sample, sequenced in a study of cytomegalovirus exposure and HLA in healthy donors. This table comes from immunoSEQ multiplex PCR, and its TCRdb copy is limited to in-frame clones, with some not included. The sample includes 70,000 to 80,000 clones, 94% seen only once; the top ten take 3.2%. Sample: PBMCs. These receptor sequences come from a woman aged 18 to 35 in good health and CMV-seropositive. Each CDR3 is given with its conserved first and last residue. The order of the fields is V gene, J gene, CDR3 protein.

v_call: TRBV7-2; j_call: TRBJ1-4; cdr3_aa: CASSFDRFNEKLFF
v_call: TRBV12-5; j_call: TRBJ1-1; cdr3_aa: CASDRTGVNTEAFF
v_call: TRBV13; j_call: TRBJ1-1; cdr3_aa: CASSPRPRQGAVTEAFF
v_call: TRBV10-2; j_call: TRBJ1-4; cdr3_aa: CASRTGGVLEKLFF
v_call: TRBV7-8; j_call: TRBJ1-2; cdr3_aa: CASSLVGHLRIFYGYTF
v_call: TRBV7-2; j_call: TRBJ2-3; cdr3_aa: CASRRNDPRLGDTQYF
v_call: TRBV13; j_call: TRBJ2-1; cdr3_aa: CASSSRLAATNEQFF
v_call: TRBV21-1; j_call: TRBJ2-5; cdr3_aa: CASSKESRNRGLETQYF
v_call: TRBV28; j_call: TRBJ1-6; cdr3_aa: CASTRGDSRPLHF
v_call: TRBV29-1; j_call: TRBJ2-7; cdr3_aa: CSVEVRLAGLSYEQYF
v_call: TRBV11-2; j_call: TRBJ2-7; cdr3_aa: CASSPTGLAGVGYEQYF
v_call: TRBV4-2; j_call: TRBJ2-3; cdr3_aa: CASSQKGVGADTQYF
v_call: TRBV19; j_call: TRBJ1-1; cdr3_aa: CASTSDRLRTEAFF
v_call: TRBV28; j_call: TRBJ1-3; cdr3_aa: CASSLFGGGQGGGNTIYF
v_call: TRBV6-1; j_call: TRBJ2-7; cdr3_aa: CASRSLTYEQYF
v_call: TRBV11-1; j_call: TRBJ1-1; cdr3_aa: CASSPGRWTGDTIEAFF
v_call: TRBV27; j_call: TRBJ2-7; cdr3_aa: CASGKRTRTAFSSYEQYF
v_call: TRBV5-8; j_call: TRBJ2-1; cdr3_aa: CASSPLDRDDEQFF